The rows below give T cell receptor beta chains drawn from one sample of a study of blood T cell repertoires in COVID-19. The assay was immunoSEQ multiplex PCR, and TCRdb's table has in-frame clones only and misses some. The data hold about 260,000 clones, with approximately 90% observed a single time. The source material was PBMCs or T cells enriched from blood (not recorded which). The receptors were gathered from a man aged 50 or older who had been exposed to COVID-19. Each CDR3 is given with its conserved first and last residue. Fields, in order: CDR3 DNA, CDR3 protein, clone size, J gene, D gene, V gene. A D gene is named only where the DNA matches it firmly. Clone size is not always given. Where it is, it says once, few, many or a class for expanded clones.

TGTGCCATAGCTGGCGGGGTGCACACCGGGGAGCTGTTTTTT CAIAGGVHTGELFF NA TRBJ2-2 NA TRBV10-3
TGTGCCAGCAGCTTAGACTCCCAGGGGTCACCCCTCCACTTT CASSLDSQGSPLHF NA TRBJ1-6 NA TRBV7-3
TGTGCCAGCAGTCCCTTGGGGACAGCACAATACGAAGCTTTCTTT CASSPLGTAQYEAFF NA TRBJ1-1 TRBD1 TRBV6-5
TGTGCCAGCAGCATCAGACTAGCGTCCTCAACAGATACGCAGTATTTT CASSIRLASSTDTQYF NA TRBJ2-3 TRBD2 TRBV5-4
TGTGCCAGCAGTGAAGTTAGGGGACAGGGTGGTGGCTACACCTTC CASSEVRGQGGGYTF NA TRBJ1-2 TRBD1 TRBV6-1
TGTGCCAGTAGTCCCAACATCGGCAACCTCGGGGTAGAGTATTTT CASSPNIGNLGVEYF NA TRBJ2-3 NA TRBV19
TGCGCCAGCAGCTTGTGGTCAGGGAACAATTCACCCCTCCACTTT CASSLWSGNNSPLHF NA TRBJ1-6 NA TRBV5-1
TGTGCCAGCAGCTTAACCGGGAGAGTATACAATGAGCAGTTCTTC CASSLTGRVYNEQFF NA TRBJ2-1 NA TRBV11-1
TGTGCCAGCAGCCCGCGTTTCCGGGACACTGAAGCTTTCTTT CASSPRFRDTEAFF NA TRBJ1-1 NA TRBV11-1
TGTGCCATCAGTAAGTCTTGGCAACAGCAGGGGGCTCTTAGCACAGATACGCAGTATTTT CAISKSWQQQGALSTDTQYF NA TRBJ2-3 TRBD1 TRBV10-3
TGCGCCAGCAGCTTGTTGGGCAGAGATGCTAGCACAGATACGCAGTATTTT CASSLLGRDASTDTQYF NA TRBJ2-3 NA TRBV5-1
TGTGCCAGCAGCTACGACAGCGAAGAGACCCAGTACTTC CASSYDSEETQYF NA TRBJ2-5 NA TRBV6-5
TGTGCCAGCAGCTTGGGGGGGGACAGCAACTATGGCTACACCTTC CASSLGGDSNYGYTF few TRBJ1-2 TRBD1 TRBV5-4
TGTGCCAGCAGCTTTTCCAGGGCTTATAATTCACCCCTCCACTTT CASSFSRAYNSPLHF NA TRBJ1-6 NA TRBV11-3
TGTGCCAGCAGTACCCTAGCGCGGGCCGGGGAGCTGTTTTTT CASSTLARAGELFF NA TRBJ2-2 NA TRBV28
TGTGCCAGCAGTCCTTCACGACAGGGCTTACGGGAAGATACGCAGTATTTT CASSPSRQGLREDTQYF NA TRBJ2-3 TRBD1 TRBV27
TGTGCCTGGAATGGTGGTGCAGGGGACACTGAAGCTTTCTTT CAWNGGAGDTEAFF NA TRBJ1-1 NA TRBV30
TGTGCCAGCAGCTTACGGGGTAACACCATATATTTT CASSLRGNTIYF NA TRBJ1-3 NA TRBV11-3
TGCGCCAGCCGCCCAGAGGGCTCTAACTATGGCTACACCTTC CASRPEGSNYGYTF NA TRBJ1-2 NA TRBV5-1
TGTGCCAGCACCTCTCCCGGGACAGTAAACATTCAGTACTTC CASTSPGTVNIQYF NA TRBJ2-4 TRBD1 TRBV28
TGTGCCATCAGTTACACCAATGGCTACACCTTC CAISYTNGYTF NA TRBJ1-2 NA TRBV10-3
TGTGCCAGCAGTATCACCTCAGGCACGAACACTGAAGCTTTCTTT CASSITSGTNTEAFF once TRBJ1-1 NA TRBV28
TGCAGCTCCCAGGGCGACACTGAAGCTTTCTTT CSSQGDTEAFF NA TRBJ1-1 NA TRBV29-1
TGTGCCAGCAGCCCCCACCCGGGGATGAACACTGAAGCTTTCTTT CASSPHPGMNTEAFF NA TRBJ1-1 NA TRBV11-3
TGTGCCAGCAGCCCACCCAGTTCGGGGAACATTCAGTACTTC CASSPPSSGNIQYF NA TRBJ2-4 NA TRBV9
TGTGCCAGCAGCTTAGTCAGGGGGCAGACGGAAGCTTTCTTT CASSLVRGQTEAFF NA TRBJ1-1 TRBD1 TRBV7-8
TGTGCCAGCAGCGCCCTAGCTTCCGCGGGGGAGCTGTTTTTT CASSALASAGELFF NA TRBJ2-2 NA TRBV7-3
TGTGCCAGCAGTTTCTACCGGGACAGGGGGCGGCCCTCAACTGAAGCTTTCTTT CASSFYRDRGRPSTEAFF NA TRBJ1-1 TRBD1 TRBV28
TGCGCCAGCAGCCAAGACCCCTCAGACTATGGCTACACCTTC CASSQDPSDYGYTF NA TRBJ1-2 NA TRBV4-1
TGTGCCAGCAGCTTACAGGATGGTGGGACTGAAGCTTTCTTT CASSLQDGGTEAFF once TRBJ1-1 NA TRBV7-9
TGTGCCAGCAGCTCCCGGGCTAGCGGGGGGACGATTACCCCCGGGGAGCTGTTTTTT CASSSRASGGTITPGELFF once TRBJ2-2 TRBD2 TRBV11-2
TGTGCCAGCAGCCGGAGGACTCAAGCGAGCCAAGAGACCCAGTACTTC CASSRRTQASQETQYF NA TRBJ2-5 NA TRBV14
TGTGCCAGCAGCCAAGACTGGGCGGACAGGGCGGTCAATGAGCAGTTCTTC CASSQDWADRAVNEQFF NA TRBJ2-1 TRBD1 TRBV4-2
TGTGCCAGCACCGTGACACCGAACACCGGGGAGCTGTTTTTT CASTVTPNTGELFF NA TRBJ2-2 NA TRBV19
TGTGCCAGCAGATCCCAAACTAGCGGGAGGACCGGGGAGCTGTTTTTT CASRSQTSGRTGELFF few TRBJ2-2 TRBD2 TRBV27
TGTGCCAGCAGTAATCGTCGGCGGCTGAACACTGAAGCTTTCTTT CASSNRRRLNTEAFF NA TRBJ1-1 NA TRBV7-3
TGTGCCAGCAGCTTGGGGCTTCAGGGGGCTCTAGACTATGGCTACACCTTC CASSLGLQGALDYGYTF NA TRBJ1-2 TRBD1 TRBV5-4
TGTGCCAGCAGCGTAGCGTCGTCGGGGGTGGGTGAGCAGTTCTTC CASSVASSGVGEQFF NA TRBJ2-1 NA TRBV9
TGCGCCAGCAGTTCACAGGATAACACTGAAGCTTTCTTT CASSSQDNTEAFF NA TRBJ1-1 NA TRBV5-1
TGTGCCAGCAGTCCCGACAGGGGCAAAGCTTTCTTT CASSPDRGKAFF once TRBJ1-1 TRBD1 TRBV12-3/TRBV12-4
TGCAGCGTTTGGGCTAGCGGGAGCAATGAGCAGTTCTTC CSVWASGSNEQFF once TRBJ2-1 TRBD2 TRBV29-1
TGTGCCAGCAGCTTAGGATTTCAGGGGGCCTATGGCTACACCTTC CASSLGFQGAYGYTF once TRBJ1-2 TRBD1 TRBV11-2
TGTGCCAGCACCTCGCGGGGTGACACCGGGGAGCTGTTTTTT CASTSRGDTGELFF NA TRBJ2-2 NA TRBV11-3
TGTGCCAGCAGCCCCGCCCTGCGGGGCTACACCTTC CASSPALRGYTF NA TRBJ1-2 NA TRBV12-3/TRBV12-4
TGCGCCAGCAGCTTGGTACAGGGTGGAAACACCATATATTTT CASSLVQGGNTIYF NA TRBJ1-3 NA TRBV5-1